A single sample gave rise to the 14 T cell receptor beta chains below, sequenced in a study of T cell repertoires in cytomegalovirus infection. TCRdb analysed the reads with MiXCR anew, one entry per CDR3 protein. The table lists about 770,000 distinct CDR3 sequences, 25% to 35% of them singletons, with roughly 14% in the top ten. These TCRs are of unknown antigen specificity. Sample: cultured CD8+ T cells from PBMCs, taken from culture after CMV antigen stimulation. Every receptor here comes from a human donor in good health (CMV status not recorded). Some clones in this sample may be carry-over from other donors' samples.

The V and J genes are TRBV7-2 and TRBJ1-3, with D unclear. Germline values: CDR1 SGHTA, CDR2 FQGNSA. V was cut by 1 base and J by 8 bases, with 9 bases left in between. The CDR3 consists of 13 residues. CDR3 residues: CASSLDPGDTIYF. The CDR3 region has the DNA TGTGCCAGCAGCTTAGATCCGGGCGACACCATATATTTT.

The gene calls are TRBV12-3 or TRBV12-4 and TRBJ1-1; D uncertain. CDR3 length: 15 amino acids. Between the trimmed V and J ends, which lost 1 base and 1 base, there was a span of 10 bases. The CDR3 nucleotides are TGTGCCAGCAGTTTAGAAGCCGGCAGGAACACTGAAGCTTTCTTT. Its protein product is CASSLEAGRNTEAFF.

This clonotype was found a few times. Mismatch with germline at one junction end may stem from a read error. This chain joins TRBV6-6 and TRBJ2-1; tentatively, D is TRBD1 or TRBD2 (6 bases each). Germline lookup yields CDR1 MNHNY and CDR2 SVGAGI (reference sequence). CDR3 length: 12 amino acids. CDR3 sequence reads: CASSYSPGAYRF. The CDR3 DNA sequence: TGTGCCAGCAGTTACTCCCCGGGGGCTTACCGCTTC.

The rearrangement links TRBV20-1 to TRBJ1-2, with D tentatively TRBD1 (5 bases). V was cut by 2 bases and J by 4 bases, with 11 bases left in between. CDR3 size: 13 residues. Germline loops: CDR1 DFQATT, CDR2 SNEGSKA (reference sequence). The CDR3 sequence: CSARTDSPYGYTF. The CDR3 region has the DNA TGCAGTGCTAGAACAGACAGCCCCTATGGCTACACCTTC.

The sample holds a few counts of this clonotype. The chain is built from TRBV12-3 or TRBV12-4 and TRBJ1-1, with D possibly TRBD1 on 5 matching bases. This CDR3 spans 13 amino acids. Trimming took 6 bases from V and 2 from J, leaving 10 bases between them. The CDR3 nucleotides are TGTGCCAGCAGATCAGGGAAAAACACTGAAGCTTTCTTT. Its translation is CASRSGKNTEAFF.

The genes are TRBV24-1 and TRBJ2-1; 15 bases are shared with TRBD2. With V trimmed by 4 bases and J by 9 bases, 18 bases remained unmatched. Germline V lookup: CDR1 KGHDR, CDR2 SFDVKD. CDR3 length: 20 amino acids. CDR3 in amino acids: CATSDSGLAGGPFRQSEQFF. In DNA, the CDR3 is TGTGCCACCAGTGACTCAGGACTAGCGGGGGGGCCATTCCGACAATCTGAGCAGTTCTTC.

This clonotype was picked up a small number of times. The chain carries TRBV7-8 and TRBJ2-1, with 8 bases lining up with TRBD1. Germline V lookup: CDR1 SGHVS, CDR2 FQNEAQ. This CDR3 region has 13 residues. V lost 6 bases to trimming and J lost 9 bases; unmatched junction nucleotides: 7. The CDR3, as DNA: TGTGCCAGCAGTAAGACAGGGGCGGGTGAGCAGTTCTTC. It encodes CASSKTGAGEQFF.

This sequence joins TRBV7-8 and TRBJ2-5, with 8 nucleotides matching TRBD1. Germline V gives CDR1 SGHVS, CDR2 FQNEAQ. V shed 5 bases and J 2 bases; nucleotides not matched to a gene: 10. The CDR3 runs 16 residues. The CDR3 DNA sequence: TGTGCCAGCAGCCTATATGCGGGACAGGAGCAAGAGACCCAGTACTTC. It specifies CASSLYAGQEQETQYF.

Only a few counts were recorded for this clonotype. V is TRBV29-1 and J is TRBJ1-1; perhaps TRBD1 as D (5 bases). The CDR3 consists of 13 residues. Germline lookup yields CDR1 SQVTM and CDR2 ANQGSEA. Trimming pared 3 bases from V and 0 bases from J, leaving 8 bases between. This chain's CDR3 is CSVEGPMNTEAFF. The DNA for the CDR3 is TGCAGCGTTGAGGGACCCATGAACACTGAAGCTTTCTTT.

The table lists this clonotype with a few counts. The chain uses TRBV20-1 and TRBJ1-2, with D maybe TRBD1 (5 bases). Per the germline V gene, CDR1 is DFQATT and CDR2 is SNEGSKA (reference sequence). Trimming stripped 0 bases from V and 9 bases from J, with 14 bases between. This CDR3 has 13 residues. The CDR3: CSARDYGRGRYTF. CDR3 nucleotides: TGCAGTGCTAGAGATTATGGTAGGGGACGCTACACCTTC.

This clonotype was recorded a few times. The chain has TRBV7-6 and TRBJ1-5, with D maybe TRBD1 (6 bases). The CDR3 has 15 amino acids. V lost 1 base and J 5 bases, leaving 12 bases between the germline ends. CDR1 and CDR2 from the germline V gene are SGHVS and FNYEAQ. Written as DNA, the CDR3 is TGTGCCAGCAGCTTAGTTTGGGGGCCCGATCAGCCCCAGCATTTT. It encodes CASSLVWGPDQPQHF.

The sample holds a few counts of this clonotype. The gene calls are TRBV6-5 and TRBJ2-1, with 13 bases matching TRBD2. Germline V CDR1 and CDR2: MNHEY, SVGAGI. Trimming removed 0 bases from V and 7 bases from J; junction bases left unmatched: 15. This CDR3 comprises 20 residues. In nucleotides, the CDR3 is TGTGCCAGCAGTTACTCGACAGGACTAGCGGGGGCCAGAGGTACGAATGAGCAGTTCTTC. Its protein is CASSYSTGLAGARGTNEQFF.

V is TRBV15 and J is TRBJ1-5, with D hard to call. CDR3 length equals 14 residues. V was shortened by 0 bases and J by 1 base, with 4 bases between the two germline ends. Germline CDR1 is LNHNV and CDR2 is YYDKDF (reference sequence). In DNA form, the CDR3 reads TGTGCCACCAGCAGAGATGGGAGCAATCAGCCCCAGCATTTT. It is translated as CATSRDGSNQPQHF.

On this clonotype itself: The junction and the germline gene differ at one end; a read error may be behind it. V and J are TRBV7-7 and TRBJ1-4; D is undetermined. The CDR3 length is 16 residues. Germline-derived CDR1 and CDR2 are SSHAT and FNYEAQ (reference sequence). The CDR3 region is CASSLGQAALSEKLFF. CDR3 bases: TGTGCTAGCAGCTTAGGGCAGGCCGCTCTTTCTGAAAAACTGTTTTTT.